The clone carrying this T cell receptor (beta chain) showed up just a few times. Clones were sequenced by immunoSEQ multiplex PCR, and TCRdb holds only the in-frame ones, with some missing. Among approximately 85,000 clones listed, 85% to 90% were seen once. This specimen comes from a study of T cell responses to AZD1222 COVID-19 vaccine. V was pared by 3 bases and J by 3 bases, with 11 bases of the junction left unmatched. CDR3 length: 16 amino acids. Germline lookup yields CDR1 SNHLY and CDR2 FYNNEI. The material sequenced was peripheral blood, taken on day 0 of AZD1222 vaccination. This TCR was recovered from an adult in good health. This chain connects TRBV2 to TRBJ2-7; 7 nucleotides align to TRBD1. This CDR3 is CASSELSTGLGYEQYF. CDR3 DNA sequence: TGTGCCAGCAGTGAGCTTTCGACAGGGTTGGGCTACGAGCAGTACTTC. Filled out from reference TRBV2 and TRBJ2-7, the complete variable domain reads EPEVTQTPSHQVTQMGQEVILRCVPISNHLYFYWYRQILGQKVEFLVSFYNNEISEKSEIFDDQFSVERPDGSNFTLKIRSTKLEDSAMYFCASSELSTGLGYEQYFGPGTRLTVT.